Listed below are T cell receptor beta chains from one sample, sequenced in a study of T cell responses to AZD1222 COVID-19 vaccine. The protocol was immunoSEQ multiplex PCR, while the TCRdb copy is restricted to in-frame clones and leaves out a portion. The sample contains some 100,000 clones, more than 75% of which appear only once. Sample: peripheral blood, taken on day 0 of AZD1222 vaccination. These receptors came from an adult in good health. Both conserved end residues are part of each CDR3. The D gene is left open where the match is weak. Size is stated for part of the rows, as once, few or many counts, or as a class when the clone is expanded.

V: TRBV6-2/TRBV6-3
D: TRBD2
size: .
J: TRBJ2-5
CDR3: CASSPGLAGHQETQYF
DNA: TGTGCCAGCAGCCCCGGACTAGCGGGGCACCAAGAGACCCAGTACTTC

V: TRBV18
D: TRBD1
size: .
J: TRBJ2-1
CDR3: CASSQGTGGRDEQFF
DNA: TGTGCCAGCTCACAAGGGACAGGGGGGCGAGATGAGCAGTTCTTC

V: TRBV7-2
D: .
size: .
J: TRBJ1-2
CDR3: CASSLADGIYGYTF
DNA: TGTGCCAGCAGCTTAGCGGACGGGATCTATGGCTACACCTTC

V: TRBV5-6
D: .
size: once
J: TRBJ1-3
CDR3: CASSRTVSGNTIYF
DNA: TGTGCCAGCAGCCGGACGGTTTCTGGAAACACCATATATTTT

V: TRBV4-2
D: .
size: .
J: TRBJ1-6
CDR3: CASSQETAVNSPLHF
DNA: TGTGCCAGCAGCCAAGAGACAGCAGTTAATTCACCCCTCCACTTT

V: TRBV10-3
D: TRBD1
size: .
J: TRBJ1-5
CDR3: CAISESDRGVQPQHF
DNA: TGTGCCATCAGTGAGTCGGACAGGGGGGTTCAGCCCCAGCATTTT

V: TRBV10-3
D: .
size: .
J: TRBJ1-1
CDR3: CAIAKDANTEAFF
DNA: TGTGCCATCGCCAAAGACGCGAACACTGAAGCTTTCTTT

V: TRBV7-8
D: .
size: few
J: TRBJ1-4
CDR3: CASSLRRGGNNEKLFF
DNA: TGTGCCAGCAGCTTACGGAGAGGGGGGAATAATGAAAAACTGTTTTTT

V: TRBV7-2
D: .
size: .
J: TRBJ1-1
CDR3: CASSLVSGLSTEAFF
DNA: TGTGCCAGCAGCTTAGTCTCAGGGTTGTCCACTGAAGCTTTCTTT

V: TRBV2
D: .
size: .
J: TRBJ1-6
CDR3: CASSERGSGSPLHF
DNA: TGTGCCAGCAGTGAAAGGGGATCTGGTTCACCCCTCCACTTT

V: TRBV6-5
D: .
size: .
J: TRBJ2-7
CDR3: CASSPGSLVNEQYF
DNA: TGTGCCAGCAGTCCAGGGTCCCTCGTCAACGAGCAGTACTTC

V: TRBV25-1
D: TRBD1
size: .
J: TRBJ1-2
CDR3: CASSEWGQLHYGYTF
DNA: TGTGCCAGCAGTGAGTGGGGACAGCTCCACTATGGCTACACCTTC

V: TRBV6-1
D: .
size: once
J: TRBJ1-2
CDR3: CASSEQARVGYTF
DNA: TGTGCCAGCAGTGAGCAGGCCCGTGTGGGCTACACCTTC

V: TRBV6-5
D: TRBD1
size: .
J: TRBJ1-1
CDR3: CASRPGTGLNTEAFF
DNA: TGTGCCAGCAGACCTGGGACAGGGCTGAACACTGAAGCTTTCTTT

V: TRBV6-5
D: .
size: once
J: TRBJ1-5
CDR3: CASSRRDGQPQHF
DNA: TGTGCCAGCAGCCGTCGGGACGGTCAGCCCCAGCATTTT

V: TRBV28
D: .
size: .
J: TRBJ1-1
CDR3: CASSLGGQGSAEAFF
DNA: TGTGCCAGCAGTTTAGGGGGGCAGGGAAGTGCTGAAGCTTTCTTT

V: TRBV7-9
D: .
size: few
J: TRBJ2-7
CDR3: CARKSYEQYF
DNA: TGTGCCAGAAAATCCTACGAGCAGTACTTC

V: TRBV25-1
D: .
size: .
J: TRBJ1-1
CDR3: CASGPFGGPEGTEAFF
DNA: TGTGCCAGCGGACCCTTCGGTGGCCCGGAAGGCACTGAAGCTTTCTTT

V: TRBV2
D: .
size: .
J: TRBJ2-7
CDR3: CASSVNRWGAYEQYF
DNA: TGTGCCAGCAGTGTTAACCGATGGGGAGCCTACGAGCAGTACTTC

V: TRBV9
D: .
size: .
J: TRBJ2-3
CDR3: CASSVLTDTQYF
DNA: TGTGCCAGCAGCGTGCTCACAGATACGCAGTATTTT

V: TRBV6-5
D: TRBD1
size: .
J: TRBJ2-7
CDR3: CASKDGTGDSYEQYF
DNA: TGTGCCAGCAAGGATGGGACAGGGGATTCCTACGAGCAGTACTTC

V: TRBV12-3/TRBV12-4
D: TRBD2
size: .
J: TRBJ2-1
CDR3: CASFSGRRNEQFF
DNA: TGTGCCAGCTTCAGCGGGAGGCGCAATGAGCAGTTCTTC

V: TRBV5-8
D: TRBD1
size: .
J: TRBJ1-4
CDR3: CASSSRQGEKLFF
DNA: TGTGCCAGCAGCAGCCGACAGGGAGAAAAACTGTTTTTT

V: TRBV7-9
D: .
size: .
J: TRBJ1-2
CDR3: CASSPYRTRNGYTF
DNA: TGTGCCAGCAGCCCGTACAGGACACGGAATGGCTACACCTTC

V: TRBV12-5
D: TRBD1
size: .
J: TRBJ2-1
CDR3: CASGSNRDSPVDNEQFF
DNA: TGTGCTAGTGGCTCAAATAGGGACAGCCCCGTCGACAATGAGCAGTTCTTC

V: TRBV5-6
D: .
size: few
J: TRBJ2-1
CDR3: CASSPLGFGAHNEQFF
DNA: TGTGCCAGCAGCCCACTGGGGTTTGGGGCCCACAATGAGCAGTTCTTC

V: TRBV30
D: TRBD2
size: .
J: TRBJ2-2
CDR3: CPPGLADGELFF
DNA: TGTCCCCCCGGCCTAGCGGACGGGGAGCTGTTTTTT

V: TRBV4-1
D: TRBD1
size: .
J: TRBJ1-6
CDR3: CASSRDQPTGWDNSPLHF
DNA: TGCGCCAGCAGCCGCGACCAACCGACAGGGTGGGATAATTCACCCCTCCACTTT

V: TRBV15
D: .
size: once
J: TRBJ1-4
CDR3: CATSTGQGREKLFF
DNA: TGTGCCACCAGCACGGGGCAGGGGAGGGAAAAACTGTTTTTT

V: TRBV18
D: TRBD1
size: .
J: TRBJ2-1
CDR3: CASSPGQAGVNEQFF
DNA: TGTGCCAGCTCACCGGGACAGGCCGGCGTCAATGAGCAGTTCTTC

V: TRBV23-1
D: .
size: .
J: TRBJ2-5
CDR3: CASSHFGHRGTQYF
DNA: TGCGCCAGCAGTCACTTTGGACACCGGGGGACCCAGTACTTC

V: TRBV12-3/TRBV12-4
D: .
size: once
J: TRBJ2-7
CDR3: CASTAGGTQKQYF
DNA: TGTGCCAGCACGGCAGGGGGGACCCAAAAGCAGTACTTC

V: TRBV12-3/TRBV12-4
D: .
size: .
J: TRBJ2-1
CDR3: CASSLLTYNEQFF
DNA: TGTGCCAGCAGTTTACTAACCTACAATGAGCAGTTCTTC

V: TRBV29-1
D: TRBD1
size: .
J: TRBJ1-5
CDR3: CSVALGQGGQPQHF
DNA: TGCAGCGTTGCCTTGGGACAGGGGGGTCAGCCCCAGCATTTT

V: TRBV30
D: .
size: .
J: TRBJ1-2
CDR3: CAWRQYYGYTF
DNA: TGTGCCTGGAGGCAGTATTATGGCTACACCTTC

V: TRBV28
D: .
size: .
J: TRBJ2-5
CDR3: CASNSFETQYF
DNA: TGTGCCAGCAACTCGTTTGAGACCCAGTACTTC

V: TRBV19
D: .
size: once
J: TRBJ1-1
CDR3: CASSIKIRGTEAFF
DNA: TGTGCCAGTAGTATTAAGATACGGGGCACAGAAGCTTTCTTT

V: TRBV11-2
D: .
size: .
J: TRBJ1-5
CDR3: CASSQGRGGQPQHF
DNA: TGTGCCAGCAGCCAGGGGAGGGGTGGACAGCCCCAGCATTTT

V: TRBV11-3
D: .
size: .
J: TRBJ2-3
CDR3: CASTDGNTDTQYF
DNA: TGTGCCAGCACTGACGGGAACACAGATACGCAGTATTTT

V: TRBV11-3
D: .
size: .
J: TRBJ2-3
CDR3: CASSFGESRPDTQYF
DNA: TGTGCCAGCAGCTTCGGGGAGTCTCGTCCAGATACGCAGTATTTT

V: TRBV28
D: TRBD1
size: few
J: TRBJ2-7
CDR3: CASSLRDRRSNEQYF
DNA: TGTGCCAGCAGTTTACGGGACAGACGATCCAACGAGCAGTACTTC

V: TRBV5-6
D: .
size: .
J: TRBJ1-2
CDR3: CASRVWRLGGVTYGYTF
DNA: TGTGCCAGCAGGGTTTGGCGGCTGGGGGGCGTCACCTATGGCTACACCTTC

V: TRBV2
D: .
size: .
J: TRBJ2-2
CDR3: CASSETGELFF
DNA: TGTGCCAGCAGTGAGACCGGGGAGCTGTTTTTT